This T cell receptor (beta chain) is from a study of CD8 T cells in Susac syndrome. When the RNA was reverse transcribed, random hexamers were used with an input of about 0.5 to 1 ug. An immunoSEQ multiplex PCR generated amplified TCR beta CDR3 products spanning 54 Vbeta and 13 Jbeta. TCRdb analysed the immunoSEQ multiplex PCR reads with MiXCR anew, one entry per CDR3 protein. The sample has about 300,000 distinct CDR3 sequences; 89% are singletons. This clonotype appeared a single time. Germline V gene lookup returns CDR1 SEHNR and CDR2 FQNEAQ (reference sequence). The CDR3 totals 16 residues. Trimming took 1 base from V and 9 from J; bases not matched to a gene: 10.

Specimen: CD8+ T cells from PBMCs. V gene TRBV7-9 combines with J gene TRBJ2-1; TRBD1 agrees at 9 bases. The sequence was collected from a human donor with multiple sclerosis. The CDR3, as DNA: TGTGCCAGCAGCTTAGGTCCGGGACAGGGTTCCATTGAGCAGTTCTTC. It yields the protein CASSLGPGQGSIEQFF.